Sequencing of this T cell receptor (beta chain) was carried out in a study of T-cell memory formation after mild COVID-19. Study-wide context: TCR clusters showed largely donor specificity.

TCR alpha and TCR beta cDNA libraries with sample barcodes and UMIs came from 5'RACE using constant-segment primers. TCRdb independently ran MiXCR on the 5' RACE reads; one entry per CDR3 protein. The sample holds roughly 130,000 distinct CDR3 sequences, 5% to 6.5% seen once. As to this clonotype: As yet, its antigen is unknown.

Germline V gives CDR1 SGHAT, CDR2 FQNNGV. The V end lost 1 base, the J end lost 10 bases, and 17 bases lay between the germline ends. This CDR3 is 14 amino acids long. General study results and limits: Pre-infection memory showed some responding clones, and this suggested that cross-reactive memory joined. Mainly in CM and EM were contracting CD4+ clones; CD8+ were in EMRA.

The chain employs TRBV11-2 and TRBJ2-7; D not certain. Sequencing was done on a sample of PBMCs or a T cell subset sorted from them (not recorded which). This TCR was sampled from an adult woman who had mild COVID-19 (a few samples of this study predate the infection). Cell type and time point are not known. For the CDR3, the DNA is TGTGCCAGCAGCTTAGCGCAGGTCGAGCCGGGTCAGTACTTC. It specifies CASSLAQVEPGQYF.